The present T cell receptor beta chain was sequenced within a study of Ad26.COV2.S vaccination and SARS-CoV-2 variants. For the study at large: The Ad26.COV2.S arm of the COV1001 trial was where the donor was placed.

V shed 6 bases and J 3 bases; nucleotides not matched to a gene: 5. Germline CDR1 LGHDT, CDR2 YNNKEL (reference sequence). This CDR3 is 14 amino acids long. The treatment was: some 20 received Ad26.COV2.S at low or high dose, single or two shots; 5 received placebo; per-sample allocation not given. Sampling happened 63 days after the first vaccine or placebo injection. Some clones are missing from TCRdb's copy, which holds only in-frame ones; the method was immunoSEQ multiplex PCR. The repertoire consists of roughly 680,000 clones, with roughly 90% occurring once and the leading ten covering roughly 1.5%.

Sequenced here: peripheral blood, sampled in a trial of Ad26.COV2.S vaccine versus placebo. V usage is TRBV3-1 (or the pseudogene TRBV3-2) and J usage is TRBJ1-2, with TRBD1 matching over 9 bases. This TCR was recovered from a person between 18 and 59 years old who received the Ad26.COV2.S COVID-19 vaccine or a placebo. The CDR3, as DNA: TGTGCCAGCAGAGGGACAGGGACCTACTATGGCTACACCTTC. Protein product: CASRGTGTYYGYTF.